A selection of T cell receptor beta chains follows, all from one sample in a study of T cells in Graves' hyperthyroidism and ophthalmopathy. From the multiplex PCR reads, TCRdb called clonotypes with MiXCR, one entry per CDR3 protein. Of over 300,000 distinct CDR3 sequences in the sample, approximately 13% were seen once. Sequencing was carried out using blood. The receptors derive from a woman aged 55-75 years with Graves' hyperthyroidism. The conserved cysteine and the conserved F or W are not part of the CDR3 here.

CDR3 | V
ASRDRGNTQY | TRBV2
ASSFGGTGANVLT | TRBV12-3/TRBV12-4
ASSRTGLTDTQY | TRBV6-4
SAYPGTGSYGYT | TRBV20-1
AISQIRTDTQY | TRBV10-3
ASSLEALTSGIGNEQF | TRBV11-2
ASSQPLNPGAEAF | TRBV7-9
SAEGQGIAYEQY | TRBV20-1
ASSPATRTLTDTQY | TRBV5-1
ASSQWGYEQY | TRBV7-6
ASSHSGTSGSGQETQY | TRBV5-1
ASSLALTSEAF | TRBV5-5
ASSQNGPGYGYT | TRBV3-1
AWSKVGGGYGQY | TRBV30
ASSPGVGRSYEQY | TRBV18
ASSLSSGVSRKPLETQY | TRBV7-8
ASGEAANTEAF | TRBV7-2
ASSLMGADTQY | TRBV5-5
SAPSGTANTEAF | TRBV20-1
ASIGSGPEAF | TRBV6-1
ASCTSLDRGSTEAF | TRBV28
ASSLKRLANTGELF | TRBV7-9
ASSRNTQY | TRBV7-9
ASSASGVNTGELF | TRBV10-1
ASSLGQISDTQY | TRBV7-9
ASTHFRTVQETQY | TRBV6-2/TRBV6-3
SVGQGADYGYT | TRBV29-1
ASSQEWFREQY | TRBV4-1
SASDRQLREKLF | TRBV20-1
ASSPHGTGVYEQY | TRBV6-2/TRBV6-3
SASGPRLYEQY | TRBV20-1
ASSVASQTVYGYT | TRBV9
ASGLMNTEAF | TRBV6-1
ATGEDSTYEQY | TRBV11-2
ASSYLGLAGKDNEQF | TRBV6-6
ASSFQGRVNEQF | TRBV12-3/TRBV12-4
AWSAGAGSNEQF | TRBV30
ASSQANTEAF | TRBV3-1
ASSQVTAYNEQF | TRBV4-2
ASSLAGLAGPYEQY | TRBV11-2
ASSLGGTSGGGEQY | TRBV11-3
ASSLLGGTETQY | TRBV7-9
ASSEGLYNEQF | TRBV2
ASRKGGANTGELF | TRBV28
ASSVGGSNTEAF | TRBV2
ASSKDRAREAF | TRBV5-1
ASSHRGVVLTDTQY | TRBV3-1
ASTMTAETEAF | TRBV10-2
ASSVARGTGELF | TRBV9
ASSLSREGSTDTQY | TRBV11-1
ASSPQTGTKNIQY | TRBV27